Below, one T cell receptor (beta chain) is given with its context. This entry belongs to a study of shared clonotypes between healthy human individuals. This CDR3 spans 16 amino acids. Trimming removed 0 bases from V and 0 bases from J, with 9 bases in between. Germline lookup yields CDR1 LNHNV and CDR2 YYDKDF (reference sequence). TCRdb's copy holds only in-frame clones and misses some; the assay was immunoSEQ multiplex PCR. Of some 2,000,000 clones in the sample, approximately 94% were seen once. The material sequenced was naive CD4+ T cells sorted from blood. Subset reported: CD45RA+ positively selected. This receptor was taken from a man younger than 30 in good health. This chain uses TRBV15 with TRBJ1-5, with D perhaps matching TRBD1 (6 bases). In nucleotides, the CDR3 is TGTGCCACCAGCAGAGATGGACAGTATAGCAATCAGCCCCAGCATTTT. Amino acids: CATSRDGQYSNQPQHF.